These 32 T cell receptor beta chains came from one sample sequenced in a study of blood T cell repertoires in COVID-19. Here immunoSEQ multiplex PCR was the method, and the copy in TCRdb shows in-frame clones only, minus some. The data show about 270,000 clones, roughly 88% seen once. Sequencing was carried out using PBMCs or T cells enriched from blood (not recorded which). The receptors here all came from a woman between 35 and 50 years old with acute COVID-19.

This clone was detected a few times. The chain joins TRBV4-2 to TRBJ2-1, with 11 positions matching TRBD2. CDR3 length: 18 amino acids. CDR1 and CDR2 (germline): LGHNA, YNFKEQ. Trimming took 2 bases from V and 4 from J; bases not matched to a gene: 10. The CDR3 protein is CASSQRTSGTSGYNEQFF. CDR3 DNA sequence: TGTGCCAGCAGCCAACGAACATCCGGGACTAGCGGTTACAATGAGCAGTTCTTC.

The genes are TRBV2 and TRBJ1-2; no firm D call. The V end was cut by 4 bases, the J end by 0 bases, with 15 bases between. Germline CDR1 and CDR2: SNHLY and FYNNEI. The CDR3 sequence is 16 residues long. As DNA, the CDR3 is TGTGCCAGCAGTGCCCCGACCGACACCTCTAACTATGGCTACACCTTC. This encodes CASSAPTDTSNYGYTF.

The chain links TRBV5-1 to TRBJ1-2, with D possibly being TRBD1 (6 bases). The germline V gene encodes CDR1 SGHRS and CDR2 YFSETQ. The V end was cut by 2 bases, the J end by 8 bases, with 10 bases between. The CDR3 runs to 12 residues. The CDR3 loop is CASSLQGRGYTF. The CDR3 DNA reads as TGCGCCAGCAGCTTACAGGGAAGAGGCTACACCTTC.

CDR3 sequence: CASSYRGQGSDTQYF. CDR3 coding DNA: TGTGCCAGCAGTTACCGAGGACAGGGGTCGGATACGCAGTATTTT. V gene TRBV6-5 combines with J gene TRBJ2-3; 9 nucleotides match TRBD1. Germline V lookup: CDR1 MNHEY, CDR2 SVGAGI. Germline trimming cut 2 bases from V and 6 bases from J; bases unmatched to any gene: 6. The CDR3 consists of 15 residues.

The CDR3 loop reads CASSSLGNTQYF. CDR3 bases: TGTGCCAGCAGTTCACTCGGGAATACGCAGTATTTT. The V gene is TRBV28, the J gene TRBJ2-3; D is possibly TRBD2 (5 bases). Germline CDR1 reads MDHEN; CDR2 reads SYDVKM. The ends were cut back, 4 bases at V and 7 bases at J, with 9 bases in the middle. The CDR3 contains 12 residues. The variable domain in full, completed from reference TRBV28 and TRBJ2-3, reads DVKVTQSSRYLVKRTGEKVFLECVQDMDHENMFWYRQDPGLGLRLIYFSYDVKMKEKGDIPEGYSVSREKKERFSLILESASTNQTSMYLCASSSLGNTQYFGPGTRLTVL.

The chain joins TRBV18 to TRBJ2-1; tentative D call: TRBD1 (5 bases). This CDR3 is built from 14 residues. V was cut by 0 bases and J by 8 bases, with 11 bases left in between. Germline CDR1 is KGHSH and CDR2 is LQKENI. Written as DNA, the CDR3 is TGTGCCAGCTCACCACCGGACATTATCTATGAGCAGTTCTTC. Translated, it gives CASSPPDIIYEQFF.

The chain carries TRBV5-5 and TRBJ2-7; TRBD2 agrees at 11 bases. The CDR3 runs to 15 residues. CDR1 and CDR2 from the germline V gene are SGHKS and YYEKEE (reference sequence). The trim removed 4 bases at V and 2 bases at J, leaving 5 bases unmatched. The CDR3 reads CASSKLAGAAYEQYV. CDR3 DNA sequence: TGTGCCAGCAGCAAACTAGCGGGGGCAGCCTACGAGCAGTACGTC.

In this sample, this clone turned up once. The genes are TRBV5-5 and TRBJ2-2; TRBD2 matches 7 bases. The V and J ends lost 1 base and 0 bases, in that order; junction bases with no gene match: 0. CDR1 SGHKS and CDR2 YYEKEE come from the germline V gene (reference sequence). This CDR3 region has 15 residues. The CDR3 is CASSLTSANTGELFF. The CDR3 DNA sequence: TGTGCCAGCAGCTTGACTAGCGCGAACACCGGGGAGCTGTTTTTT.

This chain links TRBV10-1 with TRBJ1-3; the D is unclear. Trimming took 3 bases from V and 2 from J, leaving 11 bases between them. Per the germline V gene, CDR1 is WNHNN and CDR2 is SYGVQD (reference sequence). The CDR3 length is 15 residues. The CDR3 bases are TGCGCCAGCAGTGACCCGGGAACGGCTGGAAACACCATATATTTT. Protein product: CASSDPGTAGNTIYF.

The chain joins TRBV30 to TRBJ2-1; tentatively, D is TRBD2 (5 bases). This CDR3 comprises 15 residues. The V and J ends lost 0 bases and 8 bases respectively, with 17 bases between them. Germline-derived CDR1 and CDR2 are GTSNPN and SVGIG (reference sequence). The CDR3 DNA reads as TGTGCCTGGAGTGTACGAAGGACTCTACTTGATGAGCAGTTCTTC. Translation: CAWSVRRTLLDEQFF.

The chain has TRBV5-1 and TRBJ2-5; D might be TRBD2 (6 bases). V was clipped by 4 bases and J by 2 bases, with 18 bases between them. There are 16 residues in the CDR3. Germline V gene sequence: CDR1 SGHRS, CDR2 YFSETQ. The CDR3 loop is CASSPGLSLIQETQYF. The CDR3 DNA is TGCGCCAGCAGCCCGGGACTTTCCTTAATTCAAGAGACCCAGTACTTC.

The CDR3 region is CASSPRTAGNPYMQYF. In DNA, the CDR3 is TGTGCCAGCAGCCCGCGGACCGCGGGGAATCCGTATATGCAGTATTTT. The rearrangement links TRBV9 to TRBJ2-3; possibly TRBD2 for D (6 bases). The germline V gene encodes CDR1 SGDLS and CDR2 YYNGEE. CDR3 length equals 16 residues. V dropped 4 bases and J dropped 11 bases, with 26 bases sitting between them.

The chain links TRBV4-3 to TRBJ1-2; a possible D gene is TRBD1 (5 bases). The V gene lost 0 bases and the J gene lost 2 bases, with 7 bases spanning the gap. The CDR3 is 14 residues long. Looked up from germline, CDR1 is LGHNA and CDR2 is YSLEER. CDR3 nucleotide sequence: TGCGCCAGCAGCCAAGATGCAGGGAACTATGGCTACACCTTC. This gives the protein CASSQDAGNYGYTF.

The V and J genes are TRBV2 and TRBJ2-7; no reliable D call. Germline assignment: CDR1 SNHLY and CDR2 FYNNEI. V lost 6 bases and J lost 3, with 21 bases in between. The CDR3 consists of 16 residues. CDR3 nucleotides: TGTGCCAGCAGCCCTCCCCCAGCGAACCTCAACTACGAGCAGTACTTC. Its translation is CASSPPPANLNYEQYF.

The chain is built from TRBV24-1 and TRBJ2-6; 11 bases map to TRBD2. V lost 11 bases to trimming and J lost 1 base; unmatched junction nucleotides: 6. The CDR3 is 16 amino acids. Germline assignment: CDR1 KGHDR and CDR2 SFDVKD. The CDR3 spells CAKTGLAVSGANVLTF. CDR3 DNA sequence: TGTGCCAAAACGGGACTAGCGGTTTCTGGGGCCAACGTCCTGACTTTC.

The rearrangement uses TRBV9 and TRBJ2-2; 12 bases line up with TRBD2. In germline, CDR1 is SGDLS, CDR2 YYNGEE. With V trimmed by 0 bases and J by 6 bases, 3 bases remained unmatched. CDR3 length equals 16 residues. CDR3 bases: TGTGCCAGCAGCGTAGCTAGCGGGAGGGCCGCCGGGGAGCTGTTTTTT. The encoded protein is CASSVASGRAAGELFF.

This chain joins TRBV2 and TRBJ2-1, with TRBD2 matching over 9 bases. This CDR3 contains 16 residues. J was trimmed by 4 bases and V by 4 bases; bases with no gene match: 8. Per the germline V gene, CDR1 is SNHLY and CDR2 is FYNNEI. CDR3 protein: CASSVSIAGVYNEQFF. DNA of the CDR3: TGTGCCAGCAGTGTATCTATAGCGGGAGTGTACAATGAGCAGTTCTTC. Based on the CDR3 plus reference TRBV2 and TRBJ2-1, the full variable domain is EPEVTQTPSHQVTQMGQEVILRCVPISNHLYFYWYRQILGQKVEFLVSFYNNEISEKSEIFDDQFSVERPDGSNFTLKIRSTKLEDSAMYFCASSVSIAGVYNEQFFGPGTRLTVL.

V is TRBV7-2 and J is TRBJ2-2; D remains unclear. This CDR3 region has 15 residues. From germline, CDR1 is SGHTA and CDR2 FQGNSA. The V end was cut by 5 bases, the J end by 1 base, with 11 bases between. In DNA form, the CDR3 reads TGTGCCAGCAGCCCCCAGTTTTTGAACACCGGGGAGCTGTTTTTT. Amino acids: CASSPQFLNTGELFF.

The chain uses TRBV18 and TRBJ2-7, with unresolved D. V dropped 6 bases and J dropped 4 bases, with 10 bases sitting between them. Germline V gives CDR1 KGHSH, CDR2 LQKENI. The CDR3 contains 12 residues. The CDR3 here is CASSVQTYEQYF. The CDR3 coding sequence is TGTGCCAGCTCCGTGCAGACTTACGAGCAGTACTTC.

The chain combines TRBV3-1 (or the pseudogene TRBV3-2) with TRBJ1-1, with D unresolved. Germline values: CDR1 LGHDT, CDR2 YNNKEL (reference sequence). Trimming pared 1 base from V and 1 base from J, leaving 7 bases between. CDR3 size: 14 residues. This CDR3 is CASSQAEQNTEAFF. DNA of the CDR3: TGTGCCAGCAGCCAAGCAGAACAGAACACTGAAGCTTTCTTT.

The V gene is TRBV28, the J gene TRBJ2-6, with a weak D call TRBD1 (5 bases). Trimming took 5 bases from V and 0 from J, leaving 17 bases between them. Germline V gene sequence: CDR1 MDHEN, CDR2 SYDVKM. The CDR3 covers 18 residues. This CDR3 is CASSQYGVRDSGANVLTF. The CDR3 DNA sequence: TGTGCCAGCAGTCAATATGGAGTCAGGGACTCTGGGGCCAACGTCCTGACTTTC.

The genes are TRBV6-2 or TRBV6-3 and TRBJ2-5, with 14 positions matching TRBD2. The V gene's germline CDR1 is MNHEY and CDR2 SVGEGT. The CDR3 runs 18 residues. The ends lost 5 bases at V and 1 base at J; junction bases unmatched: 9. This chain's CDR3 is CASSTGTSGRWIQETQYF. The CDR3 nucleotides are TGTGCCAGCAGTACCGGGACTAGCGGGAGATGGATCCAAGAGACCCAGTACTTC.

This clone was seen only once. This chain links TRBV5-5 with TRBJ1-5; TRBD1 matches 8 bases. The CDR3 spans 14 residues. Unmatched junction bases numbered 4, after V lost 4 bases and J lost 4 bases. Germline V lookup: CDR1 SGHKS, CDR2 YYEKEE (reference sequence). CDR3 sequence (DNA): TGTGCCAGCAGCCCTGGACAGGGTAATCAGCCCCAGCATTTT. Protein product: CASSPGQGNQPQHF. Combining the CDR3 with reference TRBV5-5 and TRBJ1-5 gives the whole variable domain DAGVTQSPTHLIKTRGQQVTLRCSPISGHKSVSWYQQVLGQGPQFIFQYYEKEERGRGNFPDRFSARQFPNYSSELNVNALLLGDSALYLCASSPGQGNQPQHFGDGTRLSIL.

The chain couples TRBV5-6 to TRBJ2-3; unclear D gene. The ends were cut back, 0 bases at V and 0 bases at J, with 11 bases in the middle. This CDR3 has 16 residues. Looked up from germline, CDR1 is SGHDT and CDR2 is YYEEEE. CDR3 residues: CASSLGGFRSTDTQYF. CDR3 bases: TGTGCCAGCAGCTTGGGAGGTTTCAGAAGCACAGATACGCAGTATTTT.

This chain uses TRBV3-1 (or the pseudogene TRBV3-2) with TRBJ1-6, with D perhaps matching TRBD1 (6 bases). V lost 3 bases and J lost 7, with 7 bases in between. CDR1 is LGHDT and CDR2 is YNNKEL in the germline V gene (reference sequence). The CDR3 loop spans 13 amino acids. CDR3 region: CASSQRGNSPLHF. DNA for the CDR3: TGTGCCAGCAGCCAGAGGGGGAATTCACCCCTCCACTTT.

The chain is built from TRBV3-1 (or the pseudogene TRBV3-2) and TRBJ2-2, with D possibly being TRBD2 (7 bases). V was clipped by 4 bases and J by 6 bases, with 15 bases between them. This CDR3 region has 15 residues. In germline, CDR1 is LGHDT, CDR2 YNNKEL (reference sequence). Here the CDR3 reads CASSLRGGLAGELFF. As DNA, the CDR3 is TGTGCCAGCAGCCTTAGGGGGGGGCTGGCCGGGGAGCTGTTTTTT.

The rearrangement uses TRBV19 and TRBJ2-3; D unresolved. Germline V gene data show CDR1 as LNHDA and CDR2 as SQIVND (reference sequence). CDR3 length: 14 residues. V lost 2 bases, J lost 1 base, and 7 bases lay in between. This chain's CDR3 is CASSILDGTDTQYF. For the CDR3, the DNA is TGTGCCAGTAGTATACTAGATGGCACAGATACGCAGTATTTT. The whole variable domain, remainder taken from reference TRBV19 and TRBJ2-3, is DGGITQSPKYLFRKEGQNVTLSCEQNLNHDAMYWYRQDPGQGLRLIYYSQIVNDFQKGDIAEGYSVSREKKESFPLTVTSAQKNPTAFYLCASSILDGTDTQYFGPGTRLTVL.

The chain has TRBV13 and TRBJ2-1; perhaps TRBD1 as D (5 bases). CDR3 length: 15 residues. In germline, CDR1 is PRHDT, CDR2 FYEKMQ (reference sequence). Between the trimmed V and J ends, which lost 5 bases and 2 bases, there was a span of 13 bases. Written as DNA, the CDR3 is TGTGCCAGCAGCATTAGGGGCCCGACCTACAATGAGCAGTTCTTC. It codes for CASSIRGPTYNEQFF.

The chain uses TRBV28 and TRBJ2-5; 7 positions agree with TRBD2. Germline CDR1 is MDHEN and CDR2 is SYDVKM. Trimming at V came to 3 bases and at J to 5 bases, leaving 12 bases not matched to a gene. The CDR3 runs 16 residues. CDR3 DNA sequence: TGTGCCAGCAGTTTTCTTAGGTCTAGCGGACCGGAGACCCAGTACTTC. Amino acids: CASSFLRSSGPETQYF.

The chain employs TRBV5-1 and TRBJ1-3; unclear D gene. The CDR3 length is 13 residues. Germline V gene data show CDR1 as SGHRS and CDR2 as YFSETQ. Trimming removed 2 bases at V and 3 bases at J, with 6 bases between. In DNA form, the CDR3 reads TGCGCCAGCAGCTTACTAGATGGAAACACCATATATTTT. It translates to CASSLLDGNTIYF. The variable domain in full, with the rest retrieved from reference TRBV5-1 and TRBJ1-3, is KAGVTQTPRYLIKTRGQQVTLSCSPISGHRSVSWYQQTPGQGLQFLFEYFSETQRNKGNFPGRFSGRQFSNSRSEMNVSTLELGDSALYLCASSLLDGNTIYFGEGSWLTVV.

The chain couples TRBV18 to TRBJ2-7, with D tentatively TRBD2 (5 bases). The germline V and J ends were trimmed by 2 bases and 1 base, with 9 bases remaining between them. CDR1 is KGHSH, CDR2 LQKENI, per germline. The CDR3 runs 14 residues. The CDR3 sequence is CASSPGERSYEQYV. The CDR3 DNA reads TGTGCCAGCTCACCAGGGGAGCGTTCCTACGAGCAGTACGTC.

This clone was detected once. This chain joins TRBV7-9 and TRBJ2-1, with 7 bases fitting TRBD2. Trimming cost V 5 bases and J 0 bases; bases outside gene matches: 7. The CDR3 covers 16 residues. Germline V gene lookup returns CDR1 SEHNR and CDR2 FQNEAQ (reference sequence). DNA of the CDR3: TGTGCCAGCAGCGAATCTAGCGGAAGCTCCTACAATGAGCAGTTCTTC. This codes for CASSESSGSSYNEQFF.